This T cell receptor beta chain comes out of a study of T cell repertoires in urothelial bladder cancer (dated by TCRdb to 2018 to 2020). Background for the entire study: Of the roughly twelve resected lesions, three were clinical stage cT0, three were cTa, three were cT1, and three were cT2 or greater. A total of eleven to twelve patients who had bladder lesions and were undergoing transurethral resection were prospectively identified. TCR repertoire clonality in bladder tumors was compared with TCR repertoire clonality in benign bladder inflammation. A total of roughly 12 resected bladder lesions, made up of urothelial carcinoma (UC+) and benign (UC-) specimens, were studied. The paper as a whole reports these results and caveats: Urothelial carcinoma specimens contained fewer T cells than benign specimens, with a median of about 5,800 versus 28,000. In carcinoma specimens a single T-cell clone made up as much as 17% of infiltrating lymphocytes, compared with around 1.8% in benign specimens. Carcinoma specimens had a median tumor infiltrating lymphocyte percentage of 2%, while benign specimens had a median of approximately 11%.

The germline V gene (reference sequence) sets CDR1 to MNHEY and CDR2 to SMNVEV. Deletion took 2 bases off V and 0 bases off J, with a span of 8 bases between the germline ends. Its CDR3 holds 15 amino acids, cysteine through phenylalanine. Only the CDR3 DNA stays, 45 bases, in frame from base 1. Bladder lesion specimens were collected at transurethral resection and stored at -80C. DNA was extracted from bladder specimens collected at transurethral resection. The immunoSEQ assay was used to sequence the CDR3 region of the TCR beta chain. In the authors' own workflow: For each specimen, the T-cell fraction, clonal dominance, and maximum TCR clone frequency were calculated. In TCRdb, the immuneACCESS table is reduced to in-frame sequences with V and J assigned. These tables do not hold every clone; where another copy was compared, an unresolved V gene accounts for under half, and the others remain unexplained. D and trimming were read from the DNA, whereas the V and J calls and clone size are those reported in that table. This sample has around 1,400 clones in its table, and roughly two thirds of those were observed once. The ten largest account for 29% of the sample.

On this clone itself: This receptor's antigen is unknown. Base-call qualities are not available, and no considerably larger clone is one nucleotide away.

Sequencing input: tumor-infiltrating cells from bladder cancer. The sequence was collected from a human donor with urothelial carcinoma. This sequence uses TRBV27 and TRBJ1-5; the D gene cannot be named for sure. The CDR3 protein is CASSLSTFSNQPQHF. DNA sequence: TGTGCCAGCAGTTTAAGTACATTTAGCAATCAGCCCCAGCATTTT.